Included here is one T cell receptor beta chain sequence, with context. Its target antigen remains unknown. Per-nucleotide qualities are absent, and no much larger clonotype sits a single base away. The V and J ends are trimmed by 2 bases and 11 bases, leaving 9 bases between them. The germline V gene gives CDR1 as MDHEN and CDR2 as SYDVKM. The CDR3 spans 11 residues, from the cysteine through the phenylalanine. The kept DNA is CDR3 alone, 33 bases in frame from the first base. The data are from a study of shared clonotypes between healthy human individuals (dated by TCRdb to the early 2020s). Background on the whole study: A couple of women and a few men aged 18 to 49 years were included in the cohort. For each donor, three plates each were used for CD4 naive and CD4 memory, two plates were used for CD8 naive, and one plate was used for CD8 memory. To estimate repertoire size and how much clonotypes are shared between individuals, the study performed deep sequencing of blood TCR repertoires from roughly five healthy adults. Libraries were prepared and TCR repertoires were sequenced by different laboratories using diverse techniques, in order to increase sequencing depth and limit assay-specific biases. Each donor's leukapheresis produced roughly between roughly 0.94 and 9.5 billion PBMCs. Study-wide conclusions, independent of this receptor: Pairwise subsampling indicated that sequencing depth was expected to affect the degree of clonotype sharing among donors. The genetic and exposure-history diversity represented was limited by the small number of donors. Larger estimated clonotype richness was generally found for naive subsets than for memory subsets. Sampling was restricted to blood, and TCR repertoires in tissue are likely to differ from TCR repertoires in blood. Compared with non-shared clonotypes, clonotypes shared by all four sorted-subset donors had higher generation probabilities. When four donors were compared, the shared fraction of clonotypes was 5% to 6.5% for naive CD4, 3.5% to 4% for naive CD8, about 2.4% for memory CD4, and approximately 0.4% for memory CD8. Incomplete sequencing was indicated by rarefaction of sorted-subset datasets, despite the large sequencing depth.

The donors were healthy, HIV-negative adults who had no recently reported acute infections or vaccinations. Only Caucasian adults living in Nashville, Tennessee, USA were represented among the donors. CD4+ T cells were enriched through magnetic negative selection, after which naive cells were positively selected on CD45RA and the remaining negative fraction served as the memory subset. Blood was obtained by leukapheresis, after which PBMCs were separated by Ficoll-Histopaque density gradient centrifugation and cryopreserved in liquid nitrogen vapor phase. Analytical flow cytometry was used to check the purity and quantity of every magnetically sorted T cell population. Genomic DNA was isolated from each sorted fraction and quantified by UV absorbance on a Nanodrop 2000c. TCR CDR3 regions were amplified from genomic DNA by multiplex PCR using the deep immunoSEQ assay. Extracted genomic DNA from each cell subset was distributed evenly across all wells of several immunoSEQ 96-well plates, and each plate was treated as a replicate. For sorted subsets, approximately 190 ng of genomic DNA, equivalent to 25,000 to 35,000 T cell genomes, went into each replicate PCR. Purified libraries were measured with a Qubit 3.0 fluorometer, size-checked on a Bioanalyzer 2100, and measured again with the KAPA Library Quantification kit. Every immunoSEQ 96-well plate was sequenced on a separate single-read 150-cycle Illumina NextSeq 550 flow cell. The source study handled its data this way. The immunoSEQ output contained only junctional sequences without quality scores, so filtering could not match that applied to full-length reads. Sequences were annotated with PyIR, a Python wrapper for IgBLAST v1.9, and V/J genes and CDR3 were assigned using IMGT germline references. Reads with weak V/J assignments (E-value above 1e-6), missing CDR3, stop codons, out-of-frame junctions, or ambiguous translated residues were removed. V3J clonotypes were defined as sequences sharing the same inferred V gene, J gene, and CDR3 amino acid sequence. Percentage overlap between repertoires was calculated by dividing the number of shared unique clonotypes by the size of the smaller repertoire. Richness of each repertoire was evaluated using RTK rarefaction, the Chao1 estimator, and Recon v2.1 estimates of unobserved clonotypes. Generation probabilities for all TCRbeta clonotypes obtained by the gDNA method from a handful of donors were computed using OLGA. Not all clones reach the TCRdb copy of this immuneACCESS table, which keeps in-frame sequences only. Checked studies attribute under half of the gap to unresolved V genes and leave the rest unexplained. The V and J calls and clone size come from that table; D and trimming were worked out from the DNA. The sample contains hundreds of thousands of clones, roughly 95% of them found a single time. The leading ten clones occupy roughly 0.06% of the sample.

Here the chain combines TRBV28 and TRBJ2-5; the D region is possibly TRBD1 or TRBD2, each matching across 5 bases. Sequenced input: naive CD4+ T cells sorted from blood. The sample's cell subset or site label, in plain terms: CD45RA+ positively selected. This clonotype originated in a woman between 25 and 40 years old in good health. In nucleotide form, the sequence is TGTGCCAGCAGTTTAGAGGGGCAGCAGTACTTC. Its translation is CASSLEGQQYF. The full variable domain, with segments outside the CDR3 supplied by the reference TRBV28 and TRBJ2-5 proteins, appears as DVKVTQSSRYLVKRTGEKVFLECVQDMDHENMFWYRQDPGLGLRLIYFSYDVKMKEKGDIPEGYSVSREKKERFSLILESASTNQTSMYLCASSLEGQQYFGPGTRLLVL.